This TCR beta chain comes out of a study of shared clonotypes between healthy human individuals. This CDR3 is 16 amino acids long. The ends lost 3 bases at V and 2 bases at J; junction bases unmatched: 10. The V gene's germline CDR1 is MDHEN and CDR2 SYDVKM. TCRdb keeps only in-frame clones here, not all; method: immunoSEQ multiplex PCR. This sample has approximately 500,000 clones, with almost 97% found just once. The sequencing input was naive CD4+ T cells sorted from blood. Subset reported: CD45RA+ positively selected. The rearrangement joins TRBV28 to TRBJ2-7; TRBD1 matches 7 bases. This TCR derives from a woman between 25 and 40 years old in good health. In DNA, the CDR3 is TGTGCCAGCAGTTTCAGACAGGGTCGGGTGACCTACGAGCAGTACTTC. This encodes CASSFRQGRVTYEQYF.